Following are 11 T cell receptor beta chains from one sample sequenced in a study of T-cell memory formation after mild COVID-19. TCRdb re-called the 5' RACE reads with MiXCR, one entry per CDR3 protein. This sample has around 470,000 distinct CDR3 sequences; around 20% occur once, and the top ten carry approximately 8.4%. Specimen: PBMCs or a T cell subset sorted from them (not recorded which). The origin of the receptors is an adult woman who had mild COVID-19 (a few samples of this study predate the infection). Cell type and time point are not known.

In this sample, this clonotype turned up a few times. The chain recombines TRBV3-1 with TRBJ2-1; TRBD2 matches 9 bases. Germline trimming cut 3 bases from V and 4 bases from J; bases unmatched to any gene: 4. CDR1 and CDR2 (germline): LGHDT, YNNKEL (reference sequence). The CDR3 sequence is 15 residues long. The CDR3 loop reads CASSHRTSGYNEQFF. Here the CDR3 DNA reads TGTGCCAGCAGCCACCGAACTAGCGGGTACAATGAGCAGTTCTTC.

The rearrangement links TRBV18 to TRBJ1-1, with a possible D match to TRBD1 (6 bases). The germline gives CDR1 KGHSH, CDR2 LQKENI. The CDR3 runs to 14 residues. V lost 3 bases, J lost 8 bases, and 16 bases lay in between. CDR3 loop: CASSPGGGLTEAFF. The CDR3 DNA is TGTGCCAGCTCACCTGGAGGGGGGCTAACCGAAGCTTTCTTT.

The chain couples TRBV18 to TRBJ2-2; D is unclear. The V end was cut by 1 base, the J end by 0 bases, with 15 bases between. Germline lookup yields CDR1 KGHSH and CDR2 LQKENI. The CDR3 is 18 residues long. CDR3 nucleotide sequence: TGTGCCAGCTCACCACTCAGGTCCGCAGGATCGAACACCGGGGAGCTGTTTTTT. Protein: CASSPLRSAGSNTGELFF.

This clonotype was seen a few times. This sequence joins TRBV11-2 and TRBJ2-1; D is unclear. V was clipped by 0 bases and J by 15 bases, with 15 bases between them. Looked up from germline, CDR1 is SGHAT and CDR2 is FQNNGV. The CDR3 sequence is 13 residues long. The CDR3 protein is CASSLELNLPGFF. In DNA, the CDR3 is TGTGCCAGCAGCTTAGAGCTGAACCTCCCGGGGTTCTTC.

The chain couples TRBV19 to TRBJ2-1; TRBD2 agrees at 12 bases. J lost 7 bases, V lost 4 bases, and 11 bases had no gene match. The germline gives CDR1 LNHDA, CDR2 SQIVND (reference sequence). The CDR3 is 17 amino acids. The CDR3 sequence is CASSTRERLAGGNEQFF. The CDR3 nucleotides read TGTGCCAGTAGTACCCGGGAGAGGCTAGCGGGAGGGAATGAGCAGTTCTTC.

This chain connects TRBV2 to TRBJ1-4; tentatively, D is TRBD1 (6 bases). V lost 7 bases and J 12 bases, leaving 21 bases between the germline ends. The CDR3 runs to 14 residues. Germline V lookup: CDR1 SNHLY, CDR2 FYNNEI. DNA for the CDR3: TGTGCCAGCACCGTGGAGTTTGACAGGAGTGAACTGTTTTTT. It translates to CASTVEFDRSELFF.

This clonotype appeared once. This CDR3 reads CASSRDGWSMNTGELFF. The CDR3 coding sequence is TGTGCCAGCAGCAGGGACGGGTGGTCAATGAACACCGGGGAGCTGTTTTTT. The chain combines TRBV2 with TRBJ2-2; D may correspond to TRBD1 or TRBD2 (5 bases each). Germline V lookup: CDR1 SNHLY, CDR2 FYNNEI. CDR3 length: 17 residues. Trimming left V 6 bases short and J 1 base short, with 18 bases between.

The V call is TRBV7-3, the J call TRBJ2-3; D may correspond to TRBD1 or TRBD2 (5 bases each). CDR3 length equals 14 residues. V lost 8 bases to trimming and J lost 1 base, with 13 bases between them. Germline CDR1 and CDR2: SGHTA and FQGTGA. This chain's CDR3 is CASGGVGGTDTQYF. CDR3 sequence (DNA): TGTGCCAGCGGGGGTGTTGGGGGCACAGATACGCAGTATTTT.

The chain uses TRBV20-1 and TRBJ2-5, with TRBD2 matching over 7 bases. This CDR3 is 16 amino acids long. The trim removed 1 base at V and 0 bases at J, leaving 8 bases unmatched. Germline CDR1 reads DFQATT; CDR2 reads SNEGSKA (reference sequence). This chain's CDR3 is CSARVSRAGNQETQYF. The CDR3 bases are TGCAGTGCTAGAGTTTCAAGAGCGGGGAACCAAGAGACCCAGTACTTC.

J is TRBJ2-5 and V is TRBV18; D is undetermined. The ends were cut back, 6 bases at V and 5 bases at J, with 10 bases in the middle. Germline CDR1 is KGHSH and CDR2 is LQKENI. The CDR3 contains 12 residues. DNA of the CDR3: TGTGCCAGCTCTATCCCCGGCGAGACCCAGTACTTC. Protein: CASSIPGETQYF.

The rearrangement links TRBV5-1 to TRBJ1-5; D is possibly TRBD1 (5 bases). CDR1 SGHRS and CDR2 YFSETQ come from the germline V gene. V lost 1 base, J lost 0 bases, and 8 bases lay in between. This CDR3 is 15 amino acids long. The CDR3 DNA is TGCGCCAGCAGCTTGTCAGGGAGTAGCAATCAGCCCCAGCATTTT. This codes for CASSLSGSSNQPQHF.